The rows below give T cell receptor beta chains drawn from one sample of a study of cytomegalovirus exposure and HLA in healthy donors. Only in-frame clones appear in the TCRdb table, and some are missing; sequencing was by immunoSEQ multiplex PCR. The table lists 170,000 or so clones, just under 80% of them singletons. Sequencing used PBMCs. These receptors originate from a woman aged 50 to 60 in good health and CMV-seropositive. Each CDR3 is given with its conserved first and last residue. D genes are given only for firm matches. Clone size is stated in some rows and not others, as once, few, many or a class when expanded.

>-|-|TRBJ1-2|TRBV5-8
CASSLTVFPNYGYTF
TGTGCCAGCAGCTTGACAGTATTCCCTAACTATGGCTACACCTTC
>-|TRBD1|TRBJ1-4|TRBV4-2
CASSQAPQGANEKLFF
TGTGCCAGCAGCCAAGCCCCACAGGGGGCTAATGAAAAACTGTTTTTT
>-|TRBD2|TRBJ2-3|TRBV4-2
CASRLNLGGGTDTQYF
TGTGCCAGCAGGCTAAACCTCGGGGGGGGTACAGATACGCAGTATTTT
>-|-|TRBJ2-3|TRBV11-2
CASSLDREDTQYF
TGTGCCAGCAGCTTAGATAGGGAGGATACGCAGTATTTT
>once|-|TRBJ2-5|TRBV7-9
CASSPRDRPRETQYF
TGTGCCAGCAGCCCCCGAGACAGACCCCGGGAGACCCAGTACTTC
>-|-|TRBJ2-2|TRBV9
CASSEPGLRSPWGPNTGELFF
TGTGCCAGCAGCGAGCCGGGACTGAGGTCACCGTGGGGTCCGAACACCGGGGAGCTGTTTTTT
>-|-|TRBJ2-1|TRBV5-4
CASSALASNEQFF
TGTGCCAGCAGCGCCTTGGCTAGCAATGAGCAGTTCTTC
>-|TRBD2|TRBJ2-7|TRBV5-1
CASTLDPSGADSYEQYF
TGCGCCAGCACCTTGGACCCTAGCGGGGCCGACTCCTACGAGCAGTACTTC
>-|-|TRBJ2-2|TRBV5-8
CASSLGAYRAGELFF
TGTGCCAGCAGCTTGGGCGCGTATCGGGCCGGGGAGCTGTTTTTT
>-|-|TRBJ2-2|TRBV28
CASRVTGAGSGELFF
TGTGCCAGCAGGGTCACAGGGGCGGGGTCCGGGGAGCTGTTTTTT
>-|TRBD2|TRBJ2-7|TRBV7-6
CASSWTSGRPHSYEQYF
TGTGCCAGCAGCTGGACTAGCGGGAGGCCCCACTCCTACGAGCAGTACTTC
>once|TRBD1|TRBJ1-5|TRBV19
CASSTPRGDRDKQPQHF
TGTGCCAGTAGTACGCCGCGTGGGGACAGGGATAAACAGCCCCAGCATTTT
>-|-|TRBJ2-7|TRBV6-5
CASSYSSGEQYF
TGTGCCAGCAGTTACTCCTCCGGGGAGCAGTACTTC
>-|TRBD1|TRBJ2-3|TRBV4-3
CASSQDFPGTATDTQYF
TGCGCCAGCAGCCAAGACTTTCCCGGGACAGCGACAGATACGCAGTATTTT
>-|TRBD1|TRBJ1-1|TRBV5-6
CASSSEVTGGSGGTEAFF
TGTGCCAGCAGCTCCGAGGTGACAGGGGGTTCAGGGGGAACTGAAGCTTTCTTT
>-|TRBD1|TRBJ1-1|TRBV14
CASSQERRGAEAFF
TGTGCCAGCAGCCAAGAACGCAGGGGGGCTGAAGCTTTCTTT
>-|-|TRBJ1-2|TRBV4-3
CASSLLGGIYGYTF
TGCGCCAGCAGCCTATTGGGGGGGATATATGGCTACACCTTC
>-|TRBD1|TRBJ1-5|TRBV7-2
CASSFGTVLQPQHF
TGTGCCAGCAGCTTCGGGACAGTACTTCAGCCCCAGCATTTT
>few|-|TRBJ2-6|TRBV19
CASLQGSGANGLTF
TGTGCCAGCCTCCAGGGATCTGGGGCCAACGGCCTGACTTTC
>-|-|TRBJ1-4|TRBV4-3
CASSQEGLHEKLFF
TGCGCCAGCAGCCAAGAGGGCCTGCATGAAAAACTGTTTTTT
>-|-|TRBJ2-3|TRBV4-3
CASSQELRRDRTQYF
TGCGCCAGCAGCCAAGAACTCAGGAGGGATAGAACGCAGTATTTT
>-|-|TRBJ1-2|TRBV2
CASSDPGRDGGYTF
TGTGCCAGCAGTGATCCGGGCAGGGATGGTGGCTACACCTTC
>-|-|TRBJ1-2|TRBV12-5
CASAPPIGSYGYTF
TGTGCTAGTGCCCCCCCGATTGGCTCCTATGGCTACACCTTC
>-|-|TRBJ1-6|TRBV28
CASSFTSGAAYNSPLHF
TGTGCCAGCAGTTTCACCTCAGGGGCAGCTTATAATTCACCCCTCCACTTT
>-|-|TRBJ1-2|TRBV27
CASRPTGGEGGYTF
TGTGCCAGCAGACCCACCGGGGGGGAAGGAGGCTACACCTTC
>-|TRBD2|TRBJ2-5|TRBV4-2
CASSQGLAGETQYF
TGTGCCAGCAGCCAAGGACTAGCAGGGGAGACCCAGTACTTC
>-|-|TRBJ1-1|TRBV19
CASKGRVNTEAFF
TGTGCCAGTAAGGGCAGGGTGAACACTGAAGCTTTCTTT
>-|-|TRBJ1-2|TRBV6-6
CASSFLQTGYTF
TGTGCCAGCAGTTTCCTTCAGACAGGCTACACCTTC
>-|TRBD2|TRBJ2-7|TRBV11-2
CASSLDGSGDYEQYF
TGTGCCAGCAGCTTAGATGGTAGCGGGGACTACGAGCAGTACTTC
>-|TRBD2|TRBJ2-5|TRBV7-2
CASSPRRGGETQYF
TGTGCCAGCAGCCCTCGCCGGGGGGGAGAGACCCAGTACTTC
>few|TRBD2|TRBJ2-2|TRBV6-5
CASSYYPGGAGELFF
TGTGCCAGCAGTTACTACCCGGGGGGGGCCGGGGAGCTGTTTTTT
>-|TRBD1|TRBJ2-3|TRBV18
CASSGTGRDTQYF
TGTGCCAGCTCAGGGACAGGGAGAGATACGCAGTATTTT
>-|-|TRBJ2-5|TRBV27
CASSPIAGTQYF
TGTGCCAGCAGTCCAATCGCCGGGACCCAGTACTTC
>few|TRBD1|TRBJ2-2|TRBV10-3
CAISGQAGTGELFF
TGTGCCATCAGCGGACAGGCGGGCACCGGGGAGCTGTTTTTT
>-|-|TRBJ2-2|TRBV6-6
CASSRQMNTGELFF
TGTGCCAGCAGTCGACAGATGAACACCGGGGAGCTGTTTTTT
>-|TRBD2|TRBJ2-5|TRBV7-2
CASSSGLAGGETQYF
TGTGCCAGCAGCTCGGGACTAGCGGGGGGAGAGACCCAGTACTTC
>-|-|TRBJ2-7|TRBV30
CAWSGGTNHEQYF
TGTGCCTGGAGTGGAGGGACAAACCACGAGCAGTACTTC
>-|-|TRBJ2-3|TRBV28
CASSQQGPDTQYF
TGTGCCAGCAGTCAGCAGGGTCCAGATACGCAGTATTTT
>once|-|TRBJ2-2|TRBV4-3
CASSQDPGVNTGELFF
TGCGCCAGCAGCCAAGATCCGGGGGTAAACACCGGGGAGCTGTTTTTT
>-|-|TRBJ1-2|TRBV28
CASSTTGSVYGYTF
TGTGCCAGCAGTACAACAGGGAGCGTGTATGGCTACACCTTC
>-|TRBD1|TRBJ1-1|TRBV29-1
CSGRQGVLDTEAFF
TGCAGCGGTAGACAGGGAGTGTTGGACACTGAAGCTTTCTTT
>-|-|TRBJ1-3|TRBV28
CASSPDSHSGNTIYF
TGTGCCAGCAGTCCCGACAGTCATTCTGGAAACACCATATATTTT
>-|TRBD1|TRBJ1-1|TRBV29-1
CSVRQGGNTEAFF
TGCAGCGTTCGACAGGGTGGGAACACTGAAGCTTTCTTT
>-|-|TRBJ1-3|TRBV19
CASSTGLSSGNTIYF
TGTGCCAGTAGTACGGGGTTATCCTCCGGAAACACCATATATTTT
>-|TRBD1|TRBJ1-2|TRBV9
CASSPNPGTGNYGYTF
TGTGCCAGCAGCCCAAACCCCGGGACAGGGAACTATGGCTACACCTTC
>-|TRBD1|TRBJ1-1|TRBV10-2
CASSEVGTGTEAFF
TGCGCCAGCAGTGAGGTTGGGACAGGGACCGAAGCTTTCTTT